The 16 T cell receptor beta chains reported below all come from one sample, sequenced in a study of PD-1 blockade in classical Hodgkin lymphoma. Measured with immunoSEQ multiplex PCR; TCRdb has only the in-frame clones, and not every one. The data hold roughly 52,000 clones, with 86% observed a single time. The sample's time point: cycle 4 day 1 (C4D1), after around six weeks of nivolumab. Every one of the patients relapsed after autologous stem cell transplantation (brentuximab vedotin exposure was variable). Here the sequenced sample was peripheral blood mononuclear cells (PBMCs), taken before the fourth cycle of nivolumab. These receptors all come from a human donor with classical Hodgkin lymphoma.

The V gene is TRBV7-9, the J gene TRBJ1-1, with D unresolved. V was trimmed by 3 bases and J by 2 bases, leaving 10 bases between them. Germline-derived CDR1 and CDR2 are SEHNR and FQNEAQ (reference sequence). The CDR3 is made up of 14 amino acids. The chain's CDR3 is CASSFPDGNTEAFF. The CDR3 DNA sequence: TGTGCCAGCAGCTTCCCCGACGGCAACACTGAAGCTTTCTTT.

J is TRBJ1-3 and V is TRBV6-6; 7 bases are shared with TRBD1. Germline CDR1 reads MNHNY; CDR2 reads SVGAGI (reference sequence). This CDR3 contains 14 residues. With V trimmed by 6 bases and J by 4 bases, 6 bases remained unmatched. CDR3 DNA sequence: TGTGCCAGCAGGACCCCAGGGGGGGGAAACACCATATATTTT. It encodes CASRTPGGGNTIYF.

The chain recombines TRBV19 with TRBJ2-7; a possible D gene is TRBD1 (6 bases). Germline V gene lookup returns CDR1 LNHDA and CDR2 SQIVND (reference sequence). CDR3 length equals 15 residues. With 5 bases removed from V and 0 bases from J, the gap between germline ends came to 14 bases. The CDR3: CASSLHGQTSYEQYF. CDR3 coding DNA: TGTGCCAGTAGTCTCCATGGACAGACCTCCTACGAGCAGTACTTC.

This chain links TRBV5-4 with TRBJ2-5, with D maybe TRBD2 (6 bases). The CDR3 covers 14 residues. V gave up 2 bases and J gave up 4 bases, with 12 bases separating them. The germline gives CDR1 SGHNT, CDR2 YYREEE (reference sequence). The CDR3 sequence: CASSLRGGLETQYF. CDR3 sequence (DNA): TGTGCCAGCAGCTTACGGGGAGGACTAGAGACCCAGTACTTC. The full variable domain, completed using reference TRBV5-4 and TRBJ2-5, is ETGVTQSPTHLIKTRGQQVTLRCSSQSGHNTVSWYQQALGQGPQFIFQYYREEENGRGNFPPRFSGLQFPNYSSELNVNALELDDSALYLCASSLRGGLETQYFGPGTRLLVL.

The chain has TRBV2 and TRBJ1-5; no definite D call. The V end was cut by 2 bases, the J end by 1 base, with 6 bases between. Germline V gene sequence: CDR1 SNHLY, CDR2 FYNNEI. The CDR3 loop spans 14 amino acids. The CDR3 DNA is TGTGCCAGCAGTGAATCTGTGAGCAATCAGCCCCAGCATTTT. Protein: CASSESVSNQPQHF.

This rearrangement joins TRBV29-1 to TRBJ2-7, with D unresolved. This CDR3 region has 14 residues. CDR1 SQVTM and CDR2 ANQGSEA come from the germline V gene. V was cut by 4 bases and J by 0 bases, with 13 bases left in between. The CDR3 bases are TGCAGCGTTGTGGTGCGGCCAAGCTCCTACGAGCAGTACTTC. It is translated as CSVVVRPSSYEQYF.

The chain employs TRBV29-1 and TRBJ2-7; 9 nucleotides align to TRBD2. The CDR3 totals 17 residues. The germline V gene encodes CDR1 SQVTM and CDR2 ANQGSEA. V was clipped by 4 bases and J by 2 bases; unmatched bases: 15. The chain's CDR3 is CSVVGGFGGGRAYEQYF. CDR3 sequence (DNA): TGCAGCGTTGTGGGGGGCTTCGGGGGCGGGAGGGCCTACGAGCAGTACTTC.

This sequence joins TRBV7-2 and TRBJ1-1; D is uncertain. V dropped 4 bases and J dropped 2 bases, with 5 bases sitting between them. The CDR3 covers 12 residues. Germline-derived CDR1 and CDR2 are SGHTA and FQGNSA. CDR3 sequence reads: CASSYINTEAFF. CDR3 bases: TGTGCCAGCAGCTACATTAACACTGAAGCTTTCTTT.

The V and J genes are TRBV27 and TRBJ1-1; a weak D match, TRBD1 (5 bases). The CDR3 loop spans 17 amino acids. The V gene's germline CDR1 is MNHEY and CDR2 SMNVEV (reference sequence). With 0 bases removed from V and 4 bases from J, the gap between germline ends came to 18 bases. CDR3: CASSLSWSGRASTEAFF. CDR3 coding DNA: TGTGCCAGCAGTTTATCGTGGTCGGGCAGGGCCTCCACTGAAGCTTTCTTT.

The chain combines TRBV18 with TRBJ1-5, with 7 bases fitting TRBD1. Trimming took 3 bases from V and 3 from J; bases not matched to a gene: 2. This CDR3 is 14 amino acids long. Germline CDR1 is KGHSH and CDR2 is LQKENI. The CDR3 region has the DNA TGTGCCAGCTCACCTGGGACAGACAATCAGCCCCAGCATTTT. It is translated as CASSPGTDNQPQHF.

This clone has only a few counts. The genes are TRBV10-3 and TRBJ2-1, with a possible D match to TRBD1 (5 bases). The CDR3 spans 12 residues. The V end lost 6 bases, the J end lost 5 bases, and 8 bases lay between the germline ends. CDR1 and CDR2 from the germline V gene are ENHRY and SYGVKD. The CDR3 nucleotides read TGTGCCATCAGGACAGCTAACAATGAGCAGTTCTTC. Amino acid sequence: CAIRTANNEQFF.

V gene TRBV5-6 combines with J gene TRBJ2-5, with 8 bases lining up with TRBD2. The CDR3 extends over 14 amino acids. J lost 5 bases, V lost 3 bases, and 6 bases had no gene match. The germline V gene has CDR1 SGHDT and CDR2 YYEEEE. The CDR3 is CASSSGGEWETQYF. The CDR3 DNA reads TGTGCCAGCAGCTCCGGGGGGGAGTGGGAGACCCAGTACTTC.

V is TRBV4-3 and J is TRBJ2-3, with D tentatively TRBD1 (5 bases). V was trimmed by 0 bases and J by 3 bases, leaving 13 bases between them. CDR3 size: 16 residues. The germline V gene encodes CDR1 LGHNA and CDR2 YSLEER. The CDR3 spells CASSQDSGQWTDTQYF. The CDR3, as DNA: TGCGCCAGCAGCCAAGATTCAGGGCAGTGGACAGATACGCAGTATTTT.

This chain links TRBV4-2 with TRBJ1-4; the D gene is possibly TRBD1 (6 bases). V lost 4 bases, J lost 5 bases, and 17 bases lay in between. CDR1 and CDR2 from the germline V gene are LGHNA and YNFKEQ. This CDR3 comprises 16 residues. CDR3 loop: CASSPVDRRINEKLFF. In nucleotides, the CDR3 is TGTGCCAGCAGCCCTGTAGACAGGCGGATAAATGAAAAACTGTTTTTT.

As DNA, the CDR3 is TGTGCCAGCATGGCCCGGACGGGCCAAGAGACCCAGTACTTC. Its protein product is CASMARTGQETQYF. The chain combines TRBV2 with TRBJ2-5; D call uncertain. V lost 7 bases to trimming and J lost 1 base, with 13 bases between them. Germline V lookup: CDR1 SNHLY, CDR2 FYNNEI. The CDR3 length is 14 residues. Using reference TRBV2 and TRBJ2-5 for the parts outside the CDR3, the full variable domain is EPEVTQTPSHQVTQMGQEVILRCVPISNHLYFYWYRQILGQKVEFLVSFYNNEISEKSEIFDDQFSVERPDGSNFTLKIRSTKLEDSAMYFCASMARTGQETQYFGPGTRLLVL.

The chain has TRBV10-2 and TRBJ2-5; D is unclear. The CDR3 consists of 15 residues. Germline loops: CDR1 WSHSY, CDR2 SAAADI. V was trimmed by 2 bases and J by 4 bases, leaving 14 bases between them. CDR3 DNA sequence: TGCGCCAGCAGTGAGAGGCAGCTGGCAGGAGAGACCCAGTACTTC. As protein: CASSERQLAGETQYF.